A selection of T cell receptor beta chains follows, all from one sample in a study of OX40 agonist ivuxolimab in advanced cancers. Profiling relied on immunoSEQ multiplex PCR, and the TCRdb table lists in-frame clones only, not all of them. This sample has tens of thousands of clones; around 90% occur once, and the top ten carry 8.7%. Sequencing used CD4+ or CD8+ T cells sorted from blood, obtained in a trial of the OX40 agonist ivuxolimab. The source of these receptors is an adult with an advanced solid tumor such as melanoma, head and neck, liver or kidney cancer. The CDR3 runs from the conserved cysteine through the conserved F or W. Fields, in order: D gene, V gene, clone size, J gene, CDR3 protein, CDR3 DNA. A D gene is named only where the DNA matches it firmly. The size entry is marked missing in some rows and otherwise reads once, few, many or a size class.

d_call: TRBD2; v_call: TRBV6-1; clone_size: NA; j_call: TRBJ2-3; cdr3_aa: CASSEFGLAATDTQYF; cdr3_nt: TGTGCCAGCAGTGAATTCGGACTAGCGGCAACAGATACGCAGTATTTT
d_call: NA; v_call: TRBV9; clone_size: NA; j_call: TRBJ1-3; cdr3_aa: CASSVGRGRSGNTIYF; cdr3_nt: TGTGCCAGCAGCGTGGGCAGGGGTCGGTCTGGAAACACCATATATTTT
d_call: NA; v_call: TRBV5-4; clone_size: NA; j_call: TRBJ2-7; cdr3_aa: CASSPLALDEQYF; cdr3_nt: TGTGCCAGCAGCCCCCTAGCGCTAGACGAGCAGTACTTC
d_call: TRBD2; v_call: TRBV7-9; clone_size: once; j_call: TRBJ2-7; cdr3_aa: CASDPGGLYEQYF; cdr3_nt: TGTGCCAGTGACCCGGGGGGGCTCTACGAGCAGTACTTC
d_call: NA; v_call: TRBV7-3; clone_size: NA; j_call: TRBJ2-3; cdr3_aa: CASSLFAGSTDTQYF; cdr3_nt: TGTGCCAGCAGCTTATTCGCAGGTAGCACAGATACGCAGTATTTT
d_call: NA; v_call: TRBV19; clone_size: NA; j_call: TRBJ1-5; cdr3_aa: CATKTDSGNQPQHF; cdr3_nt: TGTGCCACCAAGACAGATAGTGGCAATCAGCCCCAGCATTTT
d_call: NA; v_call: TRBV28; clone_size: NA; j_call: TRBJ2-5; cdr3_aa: CASRPEGDRVGETQYF; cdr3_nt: TGTGCCAGCAGACCAGAAGGGGACCGGGTAGGGGAGACCCAGTACTTC
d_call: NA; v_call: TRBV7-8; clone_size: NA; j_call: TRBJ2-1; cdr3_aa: CASSLNLDNEQFF; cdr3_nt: TGTGCCAGCAGCTTAAATCTAGACAATGAGCAGTTCTTC
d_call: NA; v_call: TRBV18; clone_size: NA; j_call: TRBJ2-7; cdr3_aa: CASSPPDAQSYEQYF; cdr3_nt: TGTGCCAGCTCACCACCGGACGCTCAGAGCTACGAGCAGTACTTC
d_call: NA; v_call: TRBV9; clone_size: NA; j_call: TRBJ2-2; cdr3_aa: CASSPPTGNSNTGELFF; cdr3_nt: TGTGCCAGCAGCCCCCCGACAGGAAACTCGAACACCGGGGAGCTGTTTTTT
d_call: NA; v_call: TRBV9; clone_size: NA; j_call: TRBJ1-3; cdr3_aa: CASSSLQNPTESGGNTIYF; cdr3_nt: TGTGCCAGCAGCTCACTGCAGAATCCGACGGAGTCGGGTGGAAACACCATATATTTT
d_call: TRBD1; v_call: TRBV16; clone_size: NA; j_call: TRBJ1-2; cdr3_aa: CASSQLSGQGKHNYGYTF; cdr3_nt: TGTGCCAGCAGCCAATTATCAGGACAGGGGAAGCATAACTATGGCTACACCTTC
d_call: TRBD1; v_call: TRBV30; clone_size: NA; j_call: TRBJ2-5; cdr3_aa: CAWRAGGETQYF; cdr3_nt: TGTGCCTGGAGGGCAGGGGGAGAGACCCAGTACTTC
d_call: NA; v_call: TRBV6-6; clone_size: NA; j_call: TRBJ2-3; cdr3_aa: CASSYAVGTDTQYF; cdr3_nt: TGTGCCAGCAGTTACGCCGTCGGCACAGATACGCAGTATTTT
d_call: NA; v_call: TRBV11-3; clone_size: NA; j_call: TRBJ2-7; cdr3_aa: CASSLGAEEQYF; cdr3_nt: TGTGCCAGCAGCTTAGGGGCGGAAGAGCAGTACTTC
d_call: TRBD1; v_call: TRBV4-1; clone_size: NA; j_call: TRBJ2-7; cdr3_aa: CASSPNPQGAGYEQYF; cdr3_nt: TGCGCCAGCAGCCCGAACCCTCAGGGGGCCGGCTACGAGCAGTACTTC
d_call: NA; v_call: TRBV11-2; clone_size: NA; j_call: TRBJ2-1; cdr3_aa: CASIFKSGFEQFF; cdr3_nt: TGTGCCAGCATCTTTAAATCAGGGTTTGAGCAGTTCTTC
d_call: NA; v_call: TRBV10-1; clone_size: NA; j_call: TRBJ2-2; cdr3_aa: CASSESEAGELFF; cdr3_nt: TGCGCCAGCAGTGAGTCGGAGGCCGGGGAGCTGTTTTTT
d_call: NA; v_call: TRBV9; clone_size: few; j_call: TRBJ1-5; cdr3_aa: CASSVGGFNQPQHF; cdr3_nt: TGTGCCAGCAGCGTAGGTGGTTTCAATCAGCCCCAGCATTTT
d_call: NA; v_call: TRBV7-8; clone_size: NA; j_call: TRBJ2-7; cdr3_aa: CASSLEVGFLSYEQYF; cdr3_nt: TGTGCCAGCAGCTTAGAAGTTGGCTTCCTAAGCTACGAGCAGTACTTC
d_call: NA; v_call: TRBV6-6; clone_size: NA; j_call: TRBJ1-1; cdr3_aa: CASSYLVGTEAFF; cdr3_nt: TGTGCCAGCAGTTACTTGGTGGGCACTGAAGCTTTCTTT
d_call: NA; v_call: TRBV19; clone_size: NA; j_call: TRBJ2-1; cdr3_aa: CASSISGDEQFF; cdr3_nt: TGTGCCAGTAGTATTAGTGGGGATGAGCAGTTCTTC
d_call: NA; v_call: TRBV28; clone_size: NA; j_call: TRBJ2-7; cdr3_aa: CASSSLGADLEQYF; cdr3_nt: TGTGCCAGCAGTTCTTTGGGGGCGGATCTCGAGCAGTACTTC
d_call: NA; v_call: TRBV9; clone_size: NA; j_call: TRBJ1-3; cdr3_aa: CASSVTVAGNTIYF; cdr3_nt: TGTGCCAGCAGCGTAACAGTCGCTGGAAACACCATATATTTT
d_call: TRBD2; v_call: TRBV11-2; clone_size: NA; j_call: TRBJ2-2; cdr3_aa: CASSLALGRGTGELFF; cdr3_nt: TGTGCCAGCAGCTTGGCCCTTGGGAGGGGCACCGGGGAGCTGTTTTTT
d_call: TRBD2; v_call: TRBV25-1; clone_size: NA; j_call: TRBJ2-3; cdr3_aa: CASEPSRGGYADTQYF; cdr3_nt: TGTGCCAGCGAACCCTCCCGGGGGGGATACGCAGATACGCAGTATTTT
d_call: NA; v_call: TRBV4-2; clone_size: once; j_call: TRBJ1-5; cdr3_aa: CASSQSGTPRGNQPQHF; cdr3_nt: TGTGCCAGCAGCCAGTCCGGGACGCCGCGTGGCAATCAGCCCCAGCATTTT
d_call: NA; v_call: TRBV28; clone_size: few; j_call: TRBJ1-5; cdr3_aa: CASSSLRVSGQPQHF; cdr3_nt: TGTGCCAGCAGTTCACTCAGGGTTTCGGGACAGCCCCAGCATTTT
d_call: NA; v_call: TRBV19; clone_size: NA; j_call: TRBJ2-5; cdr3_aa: CASSPFPAGRETQYF; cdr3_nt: TGTGCCAGTAGCCCCTTTCCGGCAGGGAGAGAGACCCAGTACTTC
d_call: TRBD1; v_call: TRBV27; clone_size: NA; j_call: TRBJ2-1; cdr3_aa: CASSFTQGNEQFF; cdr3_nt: TGTGCCAGCAGTTTCACACAGGGGAATGAGCAGTTCTTC
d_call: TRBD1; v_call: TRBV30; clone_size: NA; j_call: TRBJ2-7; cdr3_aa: CAWSDTSGQHFIYEQYF; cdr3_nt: TGTGCCTGGAGCGACACTTCGGGACAGCATTTTATCTACGAGCAGTACTTC
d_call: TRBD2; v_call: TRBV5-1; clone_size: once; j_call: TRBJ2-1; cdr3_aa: CASSPQSGSGNEQFF; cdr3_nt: TGCGCCAGCAGCCCCCAGAGCGGGAGTGGGAATGAGCAGTTCTTC
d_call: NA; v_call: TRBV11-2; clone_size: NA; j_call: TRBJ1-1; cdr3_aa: CASSPSRRGSGNTEAFF; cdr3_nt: TGTGCCAGCAGCCCCTCGCGTCGGGGGTCAGGGAACACTGAAGCTTTCTTT
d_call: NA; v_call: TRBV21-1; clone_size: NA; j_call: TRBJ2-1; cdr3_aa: CASSRGTRNNEQFF; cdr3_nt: TGTGCCAGCAGCAGGGGGACACGTAACAATGAGCAGTTCTTC
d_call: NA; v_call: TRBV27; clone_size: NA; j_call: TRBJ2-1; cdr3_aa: CASSLGTGNEQFF; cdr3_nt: TGTGCCAGCAGTTTGGGCACCGGGAATGAGCAGTTCTTC
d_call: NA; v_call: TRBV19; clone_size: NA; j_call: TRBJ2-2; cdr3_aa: CASSGVGRYTGELFF; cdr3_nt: TGTGCCAGTAGTGGGGTGGGCAGGTACACCGGGGAGCTGTTTTTT
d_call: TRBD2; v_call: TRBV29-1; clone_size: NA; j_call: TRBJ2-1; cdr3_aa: CSVETSGTYNEQFF; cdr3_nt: TGCAGCGTGGAGACTAGCGGGACATACAATGAGCAGTTCTTC
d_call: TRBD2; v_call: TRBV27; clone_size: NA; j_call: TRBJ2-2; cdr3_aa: CASPGAGGPRTGELFF; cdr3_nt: TGTGCCAGCCCCGGGGCGGGAGGGCCGAGGACCGGGGAGCTGTTTTTT
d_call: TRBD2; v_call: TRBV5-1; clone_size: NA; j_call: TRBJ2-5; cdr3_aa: CASSLGSLAGGGETQYF; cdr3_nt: TGCGCCAGCAGCTTGGGTTCGCTAGCGGGAGGAGGAGAGACCCAGTACTTC
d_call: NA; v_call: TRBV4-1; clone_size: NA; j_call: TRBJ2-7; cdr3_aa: CASSQDWPGASYEQYF; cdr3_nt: TGCGCCAGCAGCCAAGATTGGCCGGGCGCAAGCTACGAGCAGTACTTC
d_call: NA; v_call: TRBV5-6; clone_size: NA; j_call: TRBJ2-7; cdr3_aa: CASSFLGVDEQYF; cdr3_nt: TGTGCCAGCAGCTTTTTAGGGGTGGACGAGCAGTACTTC
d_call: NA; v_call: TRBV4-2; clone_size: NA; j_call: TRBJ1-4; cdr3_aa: CASSQDEGFSEKLFF; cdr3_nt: TGTGCCAGCAGCCAAGATGAAGGTTTTAGTGAAAAACTGTTTTTT
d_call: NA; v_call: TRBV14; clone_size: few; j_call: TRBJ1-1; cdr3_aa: CASSQGGWSTEAFF; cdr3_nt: TGTGCCAGCAGCCAAGGGGGATGGAGCACTGAAGCTTTCTTT
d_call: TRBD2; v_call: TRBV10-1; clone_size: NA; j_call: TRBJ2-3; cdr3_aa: CASSEGAGGPDTQYF; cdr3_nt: TGCGCCAGCAGTGAAGGCGCGGGAGGGCCAGATACGCAGTATTTT
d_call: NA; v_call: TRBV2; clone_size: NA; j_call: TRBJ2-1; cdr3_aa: CASFGGSEQFF; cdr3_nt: TGTGCCAGCTTTGGGGGAAGTGAGCAGTTCTTC
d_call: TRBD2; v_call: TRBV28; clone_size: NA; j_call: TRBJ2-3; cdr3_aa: CASSLPASGRDTDTQYF; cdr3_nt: TGTGCCAGCAGTCTGCCGGCTAGCGGGAGGGACACAGATACGCAGTATTTT
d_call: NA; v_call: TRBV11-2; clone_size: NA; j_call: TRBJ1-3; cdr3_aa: CASSLDGVAILYGNTIYF; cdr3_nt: TGTGCCAGCAGCTTAGATGGTGTCGCAATTTTATATGGAAACACCATATATTTT
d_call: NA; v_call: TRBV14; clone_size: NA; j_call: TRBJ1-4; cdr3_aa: CASSSLTAATNEKLFF; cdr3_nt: TGTGCCAGCAGCTCGTTGACAGCAGCAACTAATGAAAAACTGTTTTTT
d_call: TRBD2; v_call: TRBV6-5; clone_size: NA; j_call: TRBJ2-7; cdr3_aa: CASSSGSYSYEQYF; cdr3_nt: TGTGCCAGCAGTAGCGGGAGTTACTCCTACGAGCAGTACTTC
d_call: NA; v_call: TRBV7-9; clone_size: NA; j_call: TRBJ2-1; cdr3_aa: CASTSFNPTARNEQFF; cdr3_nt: TGTGCCAGCACCAGCTTCAATCCAACAGCGAGGAATGAGCAGTTCTTC
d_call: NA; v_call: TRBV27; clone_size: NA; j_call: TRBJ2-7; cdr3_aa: CASSTSTEYEQYF; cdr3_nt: NA
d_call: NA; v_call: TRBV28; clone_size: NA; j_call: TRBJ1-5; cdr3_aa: CASSLAGQFQPQHF; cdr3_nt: TGTGCCAGCAGTTTAGCCGGACAGTTTCAGCCCCAGCATTTT
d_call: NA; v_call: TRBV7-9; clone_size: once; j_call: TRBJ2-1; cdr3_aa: CASSFDTSPEFF; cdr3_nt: TGTGCCAGCAGTTTTGACACGTCTCCGGAGTTCTTC